What follows describes a single T cell receptor beta chain. Its antigen is currently unknown. This sample was included in a study of beta chain features in type 1 diabetes. General study results and limits: Resolution of whether HLA type affects TCRB rearrangement was not achieved here.

cDNA synthesis used the whole RNA isolate, giving expressed TCRB sequences. Sequencing used immunoSEQ multiplex PCR; TCRdb keeps in-frame clones, though not all of them. The table has nearly 250,000 clones, less than 15% seen once. J lost 7 bases, V lost 6 bases, and 2 bases had no gene match. The CDR3 loop spans 13 amino acids. Germline V lookup: CDR1 MNHEY, CDR2 SMNVEV (reference sequence). The specimen was naive CD4+ T cells from blood. The J gene is TRBJ2-1, the V gene TRBV27; TRBD1 matches at 11 bases. The clonotype comes from a woman aged 40 to 50 in good health. The CDR3, as DNA: TGTGCCAGCAGGGGGACAGGGGGGAATGAGCAGTTCTTC. Its protein product is CASRGTGGNEQFF.